This T cell receptor beta chain was identified in a study of Ad26.COV2.S vaccination and SARS-CoV-2 variants. Study-wide background: By the intramuscular route, Ad26.COV2.S was given once, or twice 56 days apart.

Broader study findings: Total T cell responses were possibly underestimated by TCR breadth and depth analyses.

Comment on this clone: What it binds is unknown.

The treatment was: about 20 received Ad26.COV2.S at low or high dose, single or two shots; 5 received placebo; per-sample allocation not given. The investigators took samples on day 63 after the first vaccine or placebo injection. Libraries were prepared by immunoSEQ multiplex PCR; TCRdb keeps only in-frame clonotypes and omits some of them. The table has 320,000 or so clones, 90% seen once; the top ten hold around 5%. The CDR3 is made up of 17 amino acids. V lost 10 bases and J lost 3; bases outside the gene matches: 10. Germline lookup yields CDR1 LNHDA and CDR2 SQIVND (reference sequence). The rearrangement joins TRBV19 to TRBJ2-3; 16 bases align to TRBD2. The receptor was isolated from a person between 18 and 59 years old who received the Ad26.COV2.S COVID-19 vaccine or a placebo. The material was peripheral blood, obtained in a trial of Ad26.COV2.S vaccine versus placebo. The CDR3 region is CATSGTSGGAWTDTQYF. The CDR3 coding sequence is TGTGCCACCTCCGGGACTAGCGGGGGGGCTTGGACAGATACGCAGTATTTT. The variable domain in full, completed from reference TRBV19 and TRBJ2-3, reads DGGITQSPKYLFRKEGQNVTLSCEQNLNHDAMYWYRQDPGQGLRLIYYSQIVNDFQKGDIAEGYSVSREKKESFPLTVTSAQKNPTAFYLCATSGTSGGAWTDTQYFGPGTRLTVL.